This TCR beta chain was recovered during a study of regulatory T cells in long-lasting Graves disease. Study-level findings and limits: Persistent cases favored TRBV28, TRBJ1-2 and TRBJ2-5. Accuracy may have suffered from the small sample size.

Both iRepertoire HTBI primers and Arm-PCR of CDR3 regions were used to build the TCR beta libraries. TCRdb re-analysed the multiplex PCR reads in MiXCR, keeping a single row per CDR3 protein. The sample records about 530,000 distinct CDR3 sequences, about 16% being singletons. The germline V gene has CDR1 DFQATT and CDR2 SNEGSKA (reference sequence). The CDR3 runs to 14 residues. The germline V and J ends were trimmed by 0 bases and 1 base, with 10 bases remaining between them. This clonotype occurred many times. Its specificity is not known. Time point noted: newly diagnosed GD, antithyroid drugs for less than 3 months. PBMCs provided the RNA from which the TCR library was made. Graves' disease diagnosis was established per American Thyroid Association guidelines. This sample was also put to use in a study of T cells in Graves' hyperthyroidism and ophthalmopathy.

Sequenced here: peripheral blood mononuclear cells (PBMCs), sampled at new diagnosis, from a patient treated with antithyroid drugs. V and J are TRBV20-1 and TRBJ2-7, with D unresolved. This clonotype was obtained from a woman aged 40 to 65 with Graves disease. Written as DNA, the CDR3 is TGCAGTGCTAGAGAGGCGCCGGCTTCCTACGAGCAGTACTTC. It codes for CSAREAPASYEQYF.